These 23 T cell receptor beta chains were all obtained from the same sample, sequenced in a study of radiation and T cells in renal cell carcinoma. Repertoires were generated with immunoSEQ multiplex PCR, while TCRdb's copy carries only in-frame clones and drops some. The sample shows about 49,000 clones, roughly 80% of them seen only once. Time point in this sample: baseline pretreatment blood. The treatment was: 15 Gy SBRT to primary tumor, nephrectomy 4 weeks later. Source: blood, taken from a patient whose treatment included radiotherapy and nephrectomy. Receptors were obtained from a woman aged 70-85 years with renal cell carcinoma.

This clone occurred a few times. The genes are TRBV2 and TRBJ1-1; TRBD1 agrees at 7 bases. CDR1 and CDR2 from the germline V gene are SNHLY and FYNNEI. The CDR3 runs 12 residues. V lost 8 bases and J lost 4; bases outside the gene matches: 4. Written as DNA, the CDR3 is TGTGCCAGCTGGCAGGGGGGCACTGAAGCTTTCTTT. It specifies CASWQGGTEAFF. Full variable domain (rest looked up from reference TRBV2 and TRBJ1-1): EPEVTQTPSHQVTQMGQEVILRCVPISNHLYFYWYRQILGQKVEFLVSFYNNEISEKSEIFDDQFSVERPDGSNFTLKIRSTKLEDSAMYFCASWQGGTEAFFGQGTRLTVV.

The CDR3 DNA follows: TGTGCCAGCAGTCCAGGATCTGGGGATCAGCCCCAGCATTTT. Its translation: CASSPGSGDQPQHF. This chain uses TRBV27 with TRBJ1-5; D not certain. The CDR3 totals 14 residues. Germline CDR1 reads MNHEY; CDR2 reads SMNVEV (reference sequence). Deletions cut 5 bases from V and 5 bases from J, with 13 bases between.

The rearrangement links TRBV19 to TRBJ2-1, with 10 positions matching TRBD2. Germline V lookup: CDR1 LNHDA, CDR2 SQIVND (reference sequence). The CDR3 is 16 amino acids. J was trimmed by 3 bases and V by 3 bases; bases with no gene match: 5. CDR3 nucleotide sequence: TGTGCCAGTAGTATTTCTAGCGGGAGTTACTACAATGAGCAGTTCTTC. This codes for CASSISSGSYYNEQFF.

The chain uses TRBV7-2 and TRBJ1-2; 8 nucleotides agree with TRBD1. Looked up from germline, CDR1 is SGHTA and CDR2 is FQGNSA. The CDR3 consists of 14 residues. The trim removed 4 bases at V and 4 bases at J, leaving 5 bases unmatched. As DNA, the CDR3 is TGTGCCAGCAGCTCATCAGGGGGCAGCTATGGCTACACCTTC. Translation gives CASSSSGGSYGYTF. Using reference TRBV7-2 and TRBJ1-2 for the parts outside the CDR3, the full variable domain is GAGVSQSPSNKVTEKGKDVELRCDPISGHTALYWYRQSLGQGLEFLIYFQGNSAPDKSGLPSDRFSAERTGGSVSTLTIQRTQQEDSAVYLCASSSSGGSYGYTFGSGTRLTVV.

The genes are TRBV6-5 and TRBJ2-7; 8 positions agree with TRBD1. Trimming removed 3 bases from V and 0 bases from J; junction bases left unmatched: 7. CDR1 is MNHEY, CDR2 SVGAGI, per germline. The CDR3 is 16 residues long. The CDR3 DNA is TGTGCCAGCAGTTATAGTGCAGGGGGCTACTCCTACGAGCAGTACTTC. It codes for CASSYSAGGYSYEQYF.

This clone has just one count. V usage is TRBV30 and J usage is TRBJ2-1; weak D call: TRBD2 (5 bases). CDR3 size: 15 residues. V was clipped by 3 bases and J by 5 bases, with 17 bases between them. From germline, CDR1 is GTSNPN and CDR2 SVGIG (reference sequence). The CDR3 coding sequence is TGTGCCTGGAGCCCCGGGGTACACCCCCACAATGAGCAGTTCTTC. It translates to CAWSPGVHPHNEQFF.

This rearrangement joins TRBV6-1 to TRBJ1-2, with 9 bases lining up with TRBD1. Germline loops: CDR1 MNHNS, CDR2 SASEGT. Germline trimming cut 8 bases from V and 4 bases from J; bases unmatched to any gene: 8. This CDR3 comprises 14 residues. In nucleotides, the CDR3 is TGTGCCAGCCTGCTTATGACAGGGGGCTATGGCTACACCTTC. Residues: CASLLMTGGYGYTF.

The gene calls are TRBV9 and TRBJ2-3; D remains unclear. The CDR3 runs 14 residues. With 0 bases removed from V and 5 bases from J, the gap between germline ends came to 10 bases. Germline V gene lookup returns CDR1 SGDLS and CDR2 YYNGEE. The CDR3 region has the DNA TGTGCCAGCAGCGTAGATGGAGTGATAGATACGCAGTATTTT. This gives the protein CASSVDGVIDTQYF.

The V call is TRBV5-6, the J call TRBJ1-2; TRBD1 might be the D (6 bases). The ends were cut back, 0 bases at V and 2 bases at J, with 11 bases in the middle. The CDR3 loop spans 15 amino acids. Germline V gene lookup returns CDR1 SGHDT and CDR2 YYEEEE. CDR3 sequence: CASSLVLGTNYGYTF. DNA for the CDR3: TGTGCCAGCAGCTTGGTTCTGGGGACAAACTATGGCTACACCTTC. The full variable domain, in which reference TRBV5-6 and TRBJ1-2 provide the parts outside the CDR3, is DAGVTQSPTHLIKTRGQQVTLRCSPKSGHDTVSWYQQALGQGPQFIFQYYEEEERQRGNFPDRFSGHQFPNYSSELNVNALLLGDSALYLCASSLVLGTNYGYTFGSGTRLTVV.

The chain has TRBV2 and TRBJ1-5, with 9 bases identical to TRBD1. V lost 3 bases, J lost 4 bases, and 1 base stayed unmatched. Per germline, CDR1 SNHLY and CDR2 FYNNEI. The CDR3 is made up of 14 amino acids. The CDR3 sequence is CASSDGTGNQPQHF. The CDR3, as DNA: TGTGCCAGCAGTGACGGGACAGGGAATCAGCCCCAGCATTTT.

The V call is TRBV29-1, the J call TRBJ2-7; 8 nucleotides line up with TRBD1. Trimming took 6 bases from V and 0 from J; bases not matched to a gene: 7. The CDR3 spans 14 residues. CDR1 and CDR2 from the germline V gene are SQVTM and ANQGSEA. The CDR3, as DNA: TGCAGCGTCGCCGGACAGGGCGGCTCCTACGAGCAGTACTTC. It specifies CSVAGQGGSYEQYF.

This sequence joins TRBV11-2 and TRBJ2-7; D gene ambiguous. This CDR3 contains 12 residues. Germline CDR1 and CDR2: SGHAT and FQNNGV. Trimming removed 1 base from V and 7 bases from J, with 8 bases in between. CDR3 amino acids: CASSLGPGEQYF. In DNA form, the CDR3 reads TGTGCCAGCAGCTTAGGCCCCGGAGAGCAGTACTTC.

This clone has a single count. The V gene is TRBV19, the J gene TRBJ2-7; 9 positions agree with TRBD1. Trimming took 4 bases from V and 6 from J; bases not matched to a gene: 10. This CDR3 region has 15 residues. Per germline, CDR1 LNHDA and CDR2 SQIVND (reference sequence). The CDR3 is CASSKTWDRESEQYF. The CDR3 region has the DNA TGTGCCAGTAGTAAAACTTGGGACAGGGAAAGCGAGCAGTACTTC.

The J gene is TRBJ1-2, the V gene TRBV4-1; weak D call: TRBD1 (6 bases). V was clipped by 4 bases and J by 2 bases, with 14 bases between them. Germline-derived CDR1 and CDR2 are MGHRA and YSYEKL. The CDR3 is made up of 15 amino acids. The CDR3 loop is CASSPNGQGNYGYTF. CDR3 nucleotide sequence: TGCGCCAGCAGCCCAAACGGGCAGGGGAACTATGGCTACACCTTC.

The chain employs TRBV5-5 and TRBJ2-2; D not resolved. Germline V gene data show CDR1 as SGHKS and CDR2 as YYEKEE (reference sequence). Trimming shortened V by 4 bases and J by 1 base, and 11 bases separated the two germline ends. The CDR3 runs to 15 residues. Written as DNA, the CDR3 is TGTGCCAGCAGCCTAACGCGACAGAACACCGGGGAGCTGTTTTTT. It yields the protein CASSLTRQNTGELFF.

A note on this clone: An end of the junction does not agree with germline; a read error may underlie this. The rearrangement links TRBV30 to TRBJ2-7; the D gene is possibly TRBD2 (5 bases). This CDR3 spans 9 amino acids. Germline CDR1 and CDR2: GTSNPN and SVGIG (reference sequence). The CDR3 DNA sequence: TGTGCCTCCCCCGGGATAAGGGACTTC. This gives the protein CASPGIRDF.

The gene calls are TRBV5-4 and TRBJ1-4; D uncertain. There are 13 residues in the CDR3. Trimming cost V 5 bases and J 5 bases, with 10 bases left between them. The germline CDR1 and CDR2 sequences are SGHNT and YYREEE (reference sequence). The CDR3 here is CASRETGNEKLFF. The CDR3 nucleotides read TGTGCCAGCAGAGAAACGGGGAATGAAAAACTGTTTTTT.

The chain is built from TRBV9 and TRBJ2-2; D possibly matches TRBD1 or TRBD2 (6 bases each). CDR1 and CDR2 from the germline V gene are SGDLS and YYNGEE. The CDR3 length is 16 residues. The ends were cut back, 0 bases at V and 7 bases at J, with 16 bases in the middle. In nucleotides, the CDR3 is TGTGCCAGCAGCGTAGATTTGGGGGGCTCGGGCGGGGAGCTGTTTTTT. The encoded protein is CASSVDLGGSGGELFF.

V usage is TRBV6-5 and J usage is TRBJ2-7; D is uncertain. Germline V lookup: CDR1 MNHEY, CDR2 SVGAGI. The V end was cut by 8 bases, the J end by 2 bases, with 13 bases between. This CDR3 spans 13 amino acids. CDR3 DNA: TGTGCCAGCCGACGAGACACAGCCTACGAGCAGTACTTC. As protein: CASRRDTAYEQYF.

This chain joins TRBV9 and TRBJ2-2; D may be TRBD2 (6 bases). This CDR3 has 20 residues. CDR1 SGDLS and CDR2 YYNGEE come from the germline V gene. The V end was cut by 4 bases, the J end by 1 base, with 26 bases between. The CDR3 sequence is CASSPVVGLRTTRNTGELFF. DNA of the CDR3: TGTGCCAGCAGCCCAGTAGTGGGACTTAGAACCACTCGGAACACCGGGGAGCTGTTTTTT.

The table lists this clone with a count of one. The gene calls are TRBV9 and TRBJ2-3, with 10 bases fitting TRBD1. Germline V lookup: CDR1 SGDLS, CDR2 YYNGEE. Trimming cost V 4 bases and J 4 bases; bases outside gene matches: 6. This CDR3 has 15 residues. CDR3 nucleotides: TGTGCCAGCAGCTGGGGACAGGGGCCCGCAGATACGCAGTATTTT. The encoded protein is CASSWGQGPADTQYF.

This chain uses TRBV6-1 with TRBJ1-5; D uncertain. This CDR3 has 11 residues. Germline CDR1 reads MNHNS; CDR2 reads SASEGT. V was clipped by 1 base and J by 9 bases, with 4 bases between them. The CDR3 sequence: CASSEGVPQHF. In nucleotides, the CDR3 is TGTGCCAGCAGTGAAGGTGTGCCCCAGCATTTT.

The V gene is TRBV7-9, the J gene TRBJ1-4, with 10 nucleotides matching TRBD1. V lost 5 bases and J lost 7; bases outside the gene matches: 7. CDR3 length: 15 amino acids. From germline, CDR1 is SEHNR and CDR2 FQNEAQ (reference sequence). This chain's CDR3 is CASSVSTGGGEKLFF. The CDR3 bases are TGTGCCAGCAGCGTCTCGACAGGGGGCGGTGAAAAACTGTTTTTT. Drawing the rest from reference TRBV7-9 and TRBJ1-4, the complete variable domain is DTGVSQNPRHKITKRGQNVTFRCDPISEHNRLYWYRQTLGQGPEFLTYFQNEAQLEKSRLLSDRFSAERPKGSFSTLEIQRTEQGDSAMYLCASSVSTGGGEKLFFGSGTQLSVL.